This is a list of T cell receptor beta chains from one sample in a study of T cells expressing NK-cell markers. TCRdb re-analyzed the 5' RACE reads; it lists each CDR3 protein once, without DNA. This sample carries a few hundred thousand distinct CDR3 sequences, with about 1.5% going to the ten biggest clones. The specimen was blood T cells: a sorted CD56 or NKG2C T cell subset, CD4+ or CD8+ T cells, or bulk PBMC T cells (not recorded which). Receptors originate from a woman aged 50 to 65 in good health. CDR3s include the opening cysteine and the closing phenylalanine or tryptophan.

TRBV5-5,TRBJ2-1,CASSLEGWVQFF
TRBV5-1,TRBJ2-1,CASSQLIAGVSYNEQFF
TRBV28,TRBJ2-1,CASSPAWVWQFF
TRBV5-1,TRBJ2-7,CASSAGLATTYEQYF
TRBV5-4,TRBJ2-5,CASSFSTEETQYF
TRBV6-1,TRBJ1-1,CASREKQGTIMNTEAFF
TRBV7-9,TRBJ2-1,CASSLDEVEQFF
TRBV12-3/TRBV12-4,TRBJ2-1,CASTPGLANNEQFF
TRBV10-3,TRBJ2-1,CAISALQTYNEQFF
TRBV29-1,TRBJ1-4,CSVDYGLGEKLFF
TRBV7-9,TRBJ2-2,CASSGDGTGELFF
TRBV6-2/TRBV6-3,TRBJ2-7,CASSPRGLSYEQYF
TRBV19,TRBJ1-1,CASQNRAGVLNTEAFF
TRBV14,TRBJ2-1,CASSSSGRAGEQFF
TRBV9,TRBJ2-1,CASSVGSESYNEQFF
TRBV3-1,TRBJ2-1,CASSQALGLGLNEQFF
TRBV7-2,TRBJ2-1,CASRYSGNEQFF
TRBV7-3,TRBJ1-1,CASSFQGKGNTEAFF
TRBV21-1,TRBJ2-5,CASHRQYRVQETQYF
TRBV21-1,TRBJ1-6,CASSKVKGRNSPLHF
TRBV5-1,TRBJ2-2,CASSLRGQSNTGELFF
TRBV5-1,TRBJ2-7,CASSLEGASPLYEQYF
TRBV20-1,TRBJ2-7,CSAESRTKTYYEQYF
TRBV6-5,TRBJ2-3,CASIGQPGMADTQYF
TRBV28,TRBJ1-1,CASSWAARPEAFF
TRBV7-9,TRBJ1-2,CASSFGYGYTF
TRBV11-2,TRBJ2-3,CASSLAGGAGDTQYF
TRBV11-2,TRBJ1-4,CASKGLGAPYEKLFF
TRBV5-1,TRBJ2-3,CASSMRGDTQYF
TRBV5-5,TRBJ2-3,CASSLGAGVIDTQYF
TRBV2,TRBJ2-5,CASSERREGGETQYF
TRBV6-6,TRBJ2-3,CASSYRTATDTQYF
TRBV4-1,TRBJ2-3,CASSPPFGGVTDTQYF
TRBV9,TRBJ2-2,CASSPTAVGGRNTGELFF
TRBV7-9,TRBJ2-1,CASSTGTFQFF
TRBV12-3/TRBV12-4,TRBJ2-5,CASSLDSGGLLYQETQYF
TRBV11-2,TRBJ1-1,CASHDLTTGNTEAFF
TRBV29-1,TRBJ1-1,CSVQVTMNTEAFF
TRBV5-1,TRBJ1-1,CASSRNGPGQGAQGAFF
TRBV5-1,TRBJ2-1,CASSLPVTNRAYNEQFF
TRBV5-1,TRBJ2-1,CASSFGGSRGNEQFF
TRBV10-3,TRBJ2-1,CAINPGQAYNEQFF
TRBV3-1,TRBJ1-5,CASSQGGLSQPQHF
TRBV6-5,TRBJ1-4,CASSYWGTGAEKLFF
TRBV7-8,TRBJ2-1,CASSLEGRQGQFF
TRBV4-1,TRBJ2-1,CASSLRLAGGVGGYNEQFF
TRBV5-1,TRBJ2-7,CASSAGRSSYEQYF
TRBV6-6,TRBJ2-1,CASTPIRGLADSYNEQFF